This TCR beta chain was captured in a study of OX40 agonist ivuxolimab in advanced cancers. Turning to the study itself: From roughly 23 to 90 years was the age range, with a mean of around 56 years, and around 84% were male.

The CDR3 extends over 13 amino acids. Trimming left V 4 bases short and J 3 bases short, with 8 bases between. Germline CDR1 is SGHNT and CDR2 is YYREEE (reference sequence). The table came from immunoSEQ multiplex PCR; TCRdb's copy has only in-frame clones and leaves some out. Here the sample spans about 94,000 clones, more than 85% being singletons. The sequencing here drew on CD4+ or CD8+ T cells sorted from blood, taken in a trial of the OX40 agonist ivuxolimab. The sequence came from an adult with an advanced solid tumor such as melanoma, head and neck, liver or kidney cancer. The rearrangement joins TRBV5-4 to TRBJ1-3; unclear D gene. In nucleotides, the CDR3 is TGTGCCAGCAGCCCTGGGGATGGAAACACCATATATTTT. Translating it yields CASSPGDGNTIYF.